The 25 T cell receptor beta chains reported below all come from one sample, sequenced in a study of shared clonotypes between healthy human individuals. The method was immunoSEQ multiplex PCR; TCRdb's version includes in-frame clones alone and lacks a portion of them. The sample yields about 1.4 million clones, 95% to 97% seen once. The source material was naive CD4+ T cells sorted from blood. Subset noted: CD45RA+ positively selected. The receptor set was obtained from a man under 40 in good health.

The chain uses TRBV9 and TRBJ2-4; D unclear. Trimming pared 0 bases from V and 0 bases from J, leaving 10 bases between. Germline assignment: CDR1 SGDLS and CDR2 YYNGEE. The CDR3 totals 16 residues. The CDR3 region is CASSVAGNLAKNIQYF. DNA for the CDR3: TGTGCCAGCAGCGTAGCAGGAAACCTAGCCAAAAACATTCAGTACTTC.

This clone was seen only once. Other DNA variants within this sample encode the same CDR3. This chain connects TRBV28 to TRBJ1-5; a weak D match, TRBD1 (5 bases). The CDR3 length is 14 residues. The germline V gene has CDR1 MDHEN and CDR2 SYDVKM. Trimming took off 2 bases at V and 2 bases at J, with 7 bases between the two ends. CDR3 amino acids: CASSLQGGNQPQHF. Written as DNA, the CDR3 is TGTGCCAGCAGTTTACAGGGTGGCAATCAGCCCCAGCATTTT.

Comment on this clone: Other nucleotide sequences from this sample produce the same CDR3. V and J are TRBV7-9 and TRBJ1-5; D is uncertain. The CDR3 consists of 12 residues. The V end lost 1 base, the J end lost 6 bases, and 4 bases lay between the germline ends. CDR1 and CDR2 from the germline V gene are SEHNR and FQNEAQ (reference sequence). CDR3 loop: CASSLVGQPQHF. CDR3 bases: TGTGCCAGCAGCTTAGTCGGTCAGCCCCAGCATTTT.

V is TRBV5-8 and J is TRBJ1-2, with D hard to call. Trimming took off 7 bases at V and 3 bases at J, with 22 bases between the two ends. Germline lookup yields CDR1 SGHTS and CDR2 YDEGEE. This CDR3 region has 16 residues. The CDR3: CASLTFGRHNDYGYTF. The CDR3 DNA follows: TGTGCCAGCCTCACCTTCGGCAGGCATAACGACTATGGCTACACCTTC.

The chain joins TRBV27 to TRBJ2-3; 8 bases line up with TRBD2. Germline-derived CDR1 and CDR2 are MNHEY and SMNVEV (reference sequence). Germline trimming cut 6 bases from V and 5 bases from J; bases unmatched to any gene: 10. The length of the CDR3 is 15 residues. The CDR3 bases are TGTGCCAGCAGCCCGAGAGCGGGAGTCGTAGATACGCAGTATTTT. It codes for CASSPRAGVVDTQYF.

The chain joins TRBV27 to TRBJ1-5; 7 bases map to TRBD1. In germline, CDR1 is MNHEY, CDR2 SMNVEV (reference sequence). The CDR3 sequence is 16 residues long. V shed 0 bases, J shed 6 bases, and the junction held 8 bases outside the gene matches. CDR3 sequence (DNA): TGTGCCAGCAGTTTATCTGGGGGGAGGGGGCCTCAGCCCCAGCATTTT. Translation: CASSLSGGRGPQPQHF.

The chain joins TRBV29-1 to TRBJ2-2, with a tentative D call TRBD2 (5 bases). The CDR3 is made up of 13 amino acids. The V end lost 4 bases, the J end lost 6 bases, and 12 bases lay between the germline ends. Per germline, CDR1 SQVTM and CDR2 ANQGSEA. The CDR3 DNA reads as TGCAGCGTTGGCTCTTACGGGGCCGGGGAGCTGTTTTTT. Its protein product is CSVGSYGAGELFF.

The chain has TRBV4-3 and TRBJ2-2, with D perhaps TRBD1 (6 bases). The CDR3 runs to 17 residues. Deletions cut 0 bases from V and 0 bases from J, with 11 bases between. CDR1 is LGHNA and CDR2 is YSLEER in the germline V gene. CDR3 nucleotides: TGCGCCAGCAGCCAAGATTTCAGGACAGCGAACACCGGGGAGCTGTTTTTT. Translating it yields CASSQDFRTANTGELFF.

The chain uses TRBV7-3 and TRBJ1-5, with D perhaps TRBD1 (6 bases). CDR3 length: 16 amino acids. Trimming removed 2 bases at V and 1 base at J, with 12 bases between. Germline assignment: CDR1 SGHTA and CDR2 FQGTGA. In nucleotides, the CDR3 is TGTGCCAGCAGCTTACACTTTGACAGGAGCAATCAGCCCCAGCATTTT. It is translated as CASSLHFDRSNQPQHF.

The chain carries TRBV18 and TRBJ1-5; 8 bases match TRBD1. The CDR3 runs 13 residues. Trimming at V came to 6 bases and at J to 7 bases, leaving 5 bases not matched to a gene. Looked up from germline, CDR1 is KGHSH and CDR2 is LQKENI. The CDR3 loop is CASSLRGQQPQHF. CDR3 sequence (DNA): TGTGCCAGCTCGCTCAGGGGGCAGCAGCCCCAGCATTTT.

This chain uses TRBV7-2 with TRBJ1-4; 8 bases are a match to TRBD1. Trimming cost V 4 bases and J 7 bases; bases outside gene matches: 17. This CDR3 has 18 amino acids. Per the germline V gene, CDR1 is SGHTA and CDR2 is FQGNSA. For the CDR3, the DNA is TGTGCCAGCAGCTACCTCTTTACCCTGCCGGGACAGGCTGAAAAACTGTTTTTT. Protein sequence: CASSYLFTLPGQAEKLFF.

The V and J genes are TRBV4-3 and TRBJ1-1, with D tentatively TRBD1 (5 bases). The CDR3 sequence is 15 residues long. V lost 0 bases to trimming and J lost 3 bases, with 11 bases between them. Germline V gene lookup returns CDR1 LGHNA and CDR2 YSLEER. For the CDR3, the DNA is TGCGCCAGCAGCCAAGATAACAGGCGATACACTGAAGCTTTCTTT. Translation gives CASSQDNRRYTEAFF.

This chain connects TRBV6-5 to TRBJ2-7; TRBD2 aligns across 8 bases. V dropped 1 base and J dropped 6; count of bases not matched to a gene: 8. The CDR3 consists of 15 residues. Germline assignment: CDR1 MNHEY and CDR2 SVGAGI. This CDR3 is CASSYFQAGGSEQYF. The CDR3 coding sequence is TGTGCCAGCAGTTACTTCCAGGCGGGAGGATCCGAGCAGTACTTC.

The CDR3 DNA reads as TGCGCCAGCAGCTTAGTGACTAGCGGTTCCGGGGAGCTGTTTTTT. Translated: CASSLVTSGSGELFF. The rearrangement joins TRBV5-1 to TRBJ2-2, with 9 bases matching TRBD2. The junction had 5 bases not matched to a gene; V was cut back by 2 bases and J by 6 bases. Per the germline V gene, CDR1 is SGHRS and CDR2 is YFSETQ. The CDR3 consists of 15 residues.

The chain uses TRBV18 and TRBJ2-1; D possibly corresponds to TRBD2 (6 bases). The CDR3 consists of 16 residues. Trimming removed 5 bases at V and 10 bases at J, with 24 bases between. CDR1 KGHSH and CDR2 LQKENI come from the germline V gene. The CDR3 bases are TGTGCCAGCTCAAACACCGGAGGGCCGTTGATTGGGGAGCAGTTCTTC. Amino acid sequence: CASSNTGGPLIGEQFF.

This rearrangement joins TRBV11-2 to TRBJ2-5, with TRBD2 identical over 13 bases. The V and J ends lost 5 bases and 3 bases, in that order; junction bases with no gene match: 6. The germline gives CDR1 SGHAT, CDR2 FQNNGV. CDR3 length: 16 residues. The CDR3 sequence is CASSLGLAGYEETQYF. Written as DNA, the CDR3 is TGTGCCAGCAGCCTGGGACTAGCGGGATATGAAGAGACCCAGTACTTC.

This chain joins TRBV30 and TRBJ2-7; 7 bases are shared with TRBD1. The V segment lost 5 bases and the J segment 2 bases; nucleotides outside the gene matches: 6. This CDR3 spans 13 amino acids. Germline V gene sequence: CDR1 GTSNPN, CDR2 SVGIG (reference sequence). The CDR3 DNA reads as TGTGCCTGGGCAGACAGGGTTGCCTACGAGCAGTACTTC. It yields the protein CAWADRVAYEQYF.

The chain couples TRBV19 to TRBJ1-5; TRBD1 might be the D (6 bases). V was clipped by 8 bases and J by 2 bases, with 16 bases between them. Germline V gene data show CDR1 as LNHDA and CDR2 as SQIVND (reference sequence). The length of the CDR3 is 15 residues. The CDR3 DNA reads TGTGCCAGTGGGTGGGGGGCGCAGGGCAATCAGCCCCAGCATTTT. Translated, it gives CASGWGAQGNQPQHF.

CDR3 DNA sequence: TGTGCCAGCAGCGACAGGGGGAGAGGGGACTACGAGCAGTACTTC. This sequence encodes CASSDRGRGDYEQYF. The chain uses TRBV2 and TRBJ2-7; 9 positions agree with TRBD1. Germline CDR1 SNHLY, CDR2 FYNNEI. The CDR3 contains 15 residues. V lost 6 bases, J lost 3 bases, and 9 bases stayed unmatched.

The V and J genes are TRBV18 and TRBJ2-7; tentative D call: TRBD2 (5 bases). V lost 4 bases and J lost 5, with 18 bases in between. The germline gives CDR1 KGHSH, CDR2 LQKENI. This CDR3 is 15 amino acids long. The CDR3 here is CASSRSGSQTHEQYF. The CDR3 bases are TGTGCCAGCTCACGAAGCGGCAGCCAGACCCACGAGCAGTACTTC. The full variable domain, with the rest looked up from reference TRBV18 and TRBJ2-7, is NAGVMQNPRHLVRRRGQEARLRCSPMKGHSHVYWYRQLPEEGLKFMVYLQKENIIDESGMPKERFSAEFPKEGPSILRIQQVVRGDSAAYFCASSRSGSQTHEQYFGPGTRLTVT.

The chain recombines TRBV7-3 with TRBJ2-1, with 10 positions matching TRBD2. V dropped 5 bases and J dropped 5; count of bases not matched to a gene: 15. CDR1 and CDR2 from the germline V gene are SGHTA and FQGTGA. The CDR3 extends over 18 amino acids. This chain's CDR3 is CASSPTRPLAGDNNEQFF. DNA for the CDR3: TGTGCCAGCAGCCCGACCCGACCGCTAGCGGGAGATAACAATGAGCAGTTCTTC.

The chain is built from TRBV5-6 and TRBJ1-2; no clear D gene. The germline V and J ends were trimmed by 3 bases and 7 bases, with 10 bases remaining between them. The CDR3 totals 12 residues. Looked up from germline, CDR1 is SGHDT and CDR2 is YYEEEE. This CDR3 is CASSSGFPGYTF. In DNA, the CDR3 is TGTGCCAGCAGCTCCGGATTCCCTGGCTACACCTTC.

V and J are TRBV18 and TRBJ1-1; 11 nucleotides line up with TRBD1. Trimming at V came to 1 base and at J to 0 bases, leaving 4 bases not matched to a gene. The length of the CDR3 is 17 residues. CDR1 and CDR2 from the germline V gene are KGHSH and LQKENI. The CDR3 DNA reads TGTGCCAGCTCACCACGGGAGGGACAGGGGGTGAACACTGAAGCTTTCTTT. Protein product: CASSPREGQGVNTEAFF.

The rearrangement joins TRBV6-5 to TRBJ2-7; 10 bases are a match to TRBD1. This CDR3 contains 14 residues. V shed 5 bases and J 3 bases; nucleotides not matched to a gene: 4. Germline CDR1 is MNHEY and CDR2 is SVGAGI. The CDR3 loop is CASSRRTGGYEQYF. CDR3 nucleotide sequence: TGTGCCAGCAGTCGCCGGACAGGGGGCTACGAGCAGTACTTC.

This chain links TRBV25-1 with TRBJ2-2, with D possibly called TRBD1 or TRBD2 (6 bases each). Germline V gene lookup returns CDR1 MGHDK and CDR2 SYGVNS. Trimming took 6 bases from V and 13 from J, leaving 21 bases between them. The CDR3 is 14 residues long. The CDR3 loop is CASRKTGGRVRLFF. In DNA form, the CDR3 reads TGTGCCAGCAGAAAGACCGGGGGCCGGGTTCGGCTGTTTTTT.